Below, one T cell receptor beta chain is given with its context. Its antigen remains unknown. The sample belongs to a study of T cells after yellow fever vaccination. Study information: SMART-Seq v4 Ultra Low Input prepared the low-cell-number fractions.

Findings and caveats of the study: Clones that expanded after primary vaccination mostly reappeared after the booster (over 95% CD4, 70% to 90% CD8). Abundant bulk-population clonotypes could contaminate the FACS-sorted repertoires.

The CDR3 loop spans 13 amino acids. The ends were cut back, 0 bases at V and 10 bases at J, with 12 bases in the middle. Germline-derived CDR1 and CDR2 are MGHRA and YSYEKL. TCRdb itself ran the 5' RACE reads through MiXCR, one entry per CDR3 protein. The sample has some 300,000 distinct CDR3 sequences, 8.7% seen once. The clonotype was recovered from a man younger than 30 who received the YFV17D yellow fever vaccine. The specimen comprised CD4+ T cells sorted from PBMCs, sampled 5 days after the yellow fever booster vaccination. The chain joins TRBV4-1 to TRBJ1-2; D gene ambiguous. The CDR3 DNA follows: TGCGCCAGCAGCCAAGATGCAGTCGGGGTCTACACCTTC. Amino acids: CASSQDAVGVYTF.